This T cell receptor beta chain was sequenced in a study of shared clonotypes between healthy human individuals. Broader study findings: The authors sampled blood alone, and tissue repertoires likely differ. Between a few donors, naive CD4 clonotypes were shared at a level of around 4.8%.

Clones were sequenced by immunoSEQ multiplex PCR, and TCRdb holds only the in-frame ones, with some missing. The table has hundreds of thousands of clones, around 72% seen once. The CDR3 consists of 15 residues. Trimming took off 6 bases at V and 1 base at J, with 13 bases between the two ends. Germline V gives CDR1 SGHTA, CDR2 FQGNSA. Worth noting for this clone: Its antigen remains unknown.

This chain joins TRBV7-2 and TRBJ1-5; D is ambiguous. Specimen: memory CD4+ T cells sorted from blood. This sample's subset: CD45RA-negative fraction. This TCR came from a woman under 40 in good health. The CDR3 coding sequence is TGTGCCAGCAGAACCGGTACGGGGAGCAATCAGCCCCAGCATTTT. It encodes CASRTGTGSNQPQHF.